This T cell receptor beta chain appears in the sequencing data of a study of T cell responses to AZD1222 COVID-19 vaccine. Regarding the study as a whole: Clonal diversity was possibly underestimated, and the donors were mostly white British, with more females. Repertoires were sampled only after the peak T cell response. Two AZD1222 administrations were followed by greater Spike-specific TCR breadth and depth. Only 5 or 6 individuals given AZD1222 were seropositive at baseline.

TCRdb keeps only in-frame clones here, not all; method: immunoSEQ multiplex PCR. The repertoire holds around 120,000 clones, with about nine tenths as singletons. Of note for this clone: What it binds is not known.

Germline loops: CDR1 SEHNR, CDR2 FQNEAQ (reference sequence). J lost 7 bases, V lost 2 bases, and 12 bases had no gene match. CDR3 length equals 16 residues. Specimen: peripheral blood, collected on day 0 of AZD1222 vaccination. The gene calls are TRBV7-9 and TRBJ1-2; 8 bases agree with TRBD1. This clonotype was obtained from an adult in good health. The DNA for the CDR3 is TGTGCCAGCAGCTTATTTTACCCGGGACAGGCCTCTGGCTACACCTTC. Translating it yields CASSLFYPGQASGYTF. The variable domain in full, with the rest retrieved from reference TRBV7-9 and TRBJ1-2, is DTGVSQNPRHKITKRGQNVTFRCDPISEHNRLYWYRQTLGQGPEFLTYFQNEAQLEKSRLLSDRFSAERPKGSFSTLEIQRTEQGDSAMYLCASSLFYPGQASGYTFGSGTRLTVV.